Below, one T cell receptor (beta chain) is given with its context. The data were obtained in a study of blood T cell repertoires in COVID-19. The data were produced by immunoSEQ multiplex PCR, yet TCRdb's version contains in-frame clones alone and is incomplete. The sample contains fewer than 250,000 clones, 80% to 90% of which appear only once. The germline V and J ends were trimmed by 3 bases and 2 bases, with 11 bases remaining between them. Germline V gives CDR1 MNHEY, CDR2 SMNVEV (reference sequence). CDR3 size: 16 residues. The source material was peripheral blood. The receptor's source is a middle-aged man with acute or convalescent COVID-19. The chain is built from TRBV27 and TRBJ2-6; TRBD1 might be the D (6 bases). The CDR3 spells CASSLFPGAGANVLTF. CDR3 coding DNA: TGTGCCAGCAGTTTGTTCCCAGGGGCTGGGGCCAACGTCCTGACTTTC.